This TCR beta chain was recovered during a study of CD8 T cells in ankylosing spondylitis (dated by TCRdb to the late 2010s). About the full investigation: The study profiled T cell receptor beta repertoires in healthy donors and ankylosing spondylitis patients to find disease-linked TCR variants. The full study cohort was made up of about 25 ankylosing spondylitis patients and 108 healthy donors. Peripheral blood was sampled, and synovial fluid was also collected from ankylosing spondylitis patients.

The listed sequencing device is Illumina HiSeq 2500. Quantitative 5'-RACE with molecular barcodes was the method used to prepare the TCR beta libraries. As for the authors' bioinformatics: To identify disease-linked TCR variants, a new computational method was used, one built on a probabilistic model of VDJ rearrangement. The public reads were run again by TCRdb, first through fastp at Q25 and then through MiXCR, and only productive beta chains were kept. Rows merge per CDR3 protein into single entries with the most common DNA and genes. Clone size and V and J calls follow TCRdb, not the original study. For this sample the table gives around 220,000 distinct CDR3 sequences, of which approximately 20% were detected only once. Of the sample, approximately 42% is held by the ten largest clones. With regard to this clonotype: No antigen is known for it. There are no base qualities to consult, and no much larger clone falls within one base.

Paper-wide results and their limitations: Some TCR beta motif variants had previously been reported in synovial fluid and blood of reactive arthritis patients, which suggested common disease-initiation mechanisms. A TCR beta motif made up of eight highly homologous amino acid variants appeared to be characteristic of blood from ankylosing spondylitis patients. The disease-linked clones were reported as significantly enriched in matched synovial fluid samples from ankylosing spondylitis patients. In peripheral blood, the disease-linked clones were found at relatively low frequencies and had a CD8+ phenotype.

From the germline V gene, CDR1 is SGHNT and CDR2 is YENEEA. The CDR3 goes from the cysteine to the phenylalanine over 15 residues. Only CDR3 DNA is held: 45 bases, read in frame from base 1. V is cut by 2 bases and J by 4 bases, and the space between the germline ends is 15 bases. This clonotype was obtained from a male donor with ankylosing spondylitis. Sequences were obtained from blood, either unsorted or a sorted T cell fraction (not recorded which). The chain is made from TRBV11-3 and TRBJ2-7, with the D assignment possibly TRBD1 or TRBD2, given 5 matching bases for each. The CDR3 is CASSLRDGTLYEQYF. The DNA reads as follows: TGTGCCAGCAGCTTACGGGACGGGACCTTATACGAGCAGTACTTC.